The rows below give T cell receptor beta chains drawn from one sample of a study of T-cell reconstitution after alpha-beta-depleted transplantation in children. TCRdb passed the PCR reads through MiXCR, listing each CDR3 protein once. In the table there are 40,000 to 55,000 distinct CDR3 sequences, around a tenth of which are singletons. The sample consisted of PBMCs, mostly from graft donor cells, taken 60 days after TCRalphabeta/CD19-depleted stem cell transplant. All receptors come from a male patient between 2 and 10 years old who had a stem cell transplant for chronic granulomatous disease, so the T cells may come from the graft donor. Each CDR3 is given with its conserved first and last residue. The D gene is left open where the match is weak. Only part of the rows carry a size: once, few, many, or a class if the clone is expanded.

cdr3_nt cdr3_aa j_call d_call v_call clone_size
TGTGCCACCAGCCCTGTTAGATACTACAATGAGCAGTTCTTC CATSPVRYYNEQFF TRBJ2-1 . TRBV15 .
TGTGCCAGCACCATCGGAGCGGGGCTTGGTGGGAATGAGCAGTTCTTC CASTIGAGLGGNEQFF TRBJ2-1 TRBD2 TRBV7-9 many
TGCGCCAGCAGTGAGTTTAGCAATGAGCAGTTCTTC CASSEFSNEQFF TRBJ2-1 . TRBV10-2 many
TGCGCCAGCAGCACCCCTAGCGGGAGGGCCTTGCTCGGGGAGCTGTTTTTT CASSTPSGRALLGELFF TRBJ2-2 TRBD2 TRBV5-1 few
TGTGCCACCTCACCACTAGGACCGCATCAGCCCCAGCATTTT CATSPLGPHQPQHF TRBJ1-5 . TRBV27 many
TGTGCCTGGGCCCCCTCCTCGGCGCAGCCCCAGCATTTT CAWAPSSAQPQHF TRBJ1-5 . TRBV30 few
TGTGCCAGCAGCTTAGATGGGCTTAGCAATCAGCCCCAGCATTTT CASSLDGLSNQPQHF TRBJ1-5 . TRBV7-8 many
TGTGCCAGCAGACGGCTAGCGGGAGACTACAATGAGCAGTTCTTC CASRRLAGDYNEQFF TRBJ2-1 TRBD2 TRBV4-2 .
TGTGCCAGCAGTTTAGGGAGTAACTATGGCTACACCTTC CASSLGSNYGYTF TRBJ1-2 . TRBV12-3/TRBV12-4 many
TGCAGTGCTAGAGATGGCCTAGCGGGAGGGGACTACGAGCAGTACTTC CSARDGLAGGDYEQYF TRBJ2-7 TRBD2 TRBV20-1 many
TGTGCCAGCAGCTTGGGGCTAGGCAATGAGCAGTTCTTC CASSLGLGNEQFF TRBJ2-1 . TRBV7-9 medium-sized
TGTGCCAGCAGCTTGTCCCCCGGACAGGGACGCTACGAGCAGTACTTC CASSLSPGQGRYEQYF TRBJ2-7 TRBD1 TRBV5-6 .
TGTGCCAGCAGCACCTCCATGGCAGTTTTCTCTGGAAACACCATATATTTT CASSTSMAVFSGNTIYF TRBJ1-3 . TRBV12-3/TRBV12-4 few
TGTGCCAGCCGCGGGAGGGGGTCCTACAATGAGCAGTTCTTC CASRGRGSYNEQFF TRBJ2-1 TRBD2 TRBV7-2 many
TGTGCCAGCAGCGGGGGCCAAGGGACTCAAGCTTCCCAGTACTTC CASSGGQGTQASQYF TRBJ2-5 . TRBV9 many
TGCAGTGCTAGATTTGGACCTACAGCAGATACGCAGTATTTT CSARFGPTADTQYF TRBJ2-3 . TRBV20-1 many
TGTGCCAGCAGCCCCCGTGGGGGAATGGGAGAGACCCAGTACTTC CASSPRGGMGETQYF TRBJ2-5 . TRBV7-3 many
TGCGCCAGCAGTGAACCGACTAGCGGCTTATCAGATACGCAGTATTTT CASSEPTSGLSDTQYF TRBJ2-3 TRBD2 TRBV10-1 many
TGTGCCAGCAGCAGGACTTTCACAGATACGCAGTATTTT CASSRTFTDTQYF TRBJ2-3 . TRBV9 many
TGTGCCTGGAGTGTGGGGATCTTTTATGGCTACACCTTC CAWSVGIFYGYTF TRBJ1-2 . TRBV30 .
TGTGCCAGCAGATCCGGGCCCCGGGAAGCTGAAGCTTTCTTT CASRSGPREAEAFF TRBJ1-1 . TRBV12-3/TRBV12-4 many
TGCGCCAGCAGCTTACGGGCGGGGACCCCCTACGAGCAGTACTTC CASSLRAGTPYEQYF TRBJ2-7 . TRBV5-1 once
TGTGCCACCTCGGACAGATCCCCGGGCACCGGGGAGCTGTTTTTT CATSDRSPGTGELFF TRBJ2-2 . TRBV24-1 many
TGTGCCAGCAGTTTCTTGGGGCAAGAGACCCAGTACTTC CASSFLGQETQYF TRBJ2-5 . TRBV28 few
TGTGCCAGCAGTATAGATCAGGGGAGTAGGTCACCCCTCCACTTT CASSIDQGSRSPLHF TRBJ1-6 . TRBV27 many
TGTGCCAGCAGTTTATTTATGGGAAGGTTCTACGAGCAGTACTTC CASSLFMGRFYEQYF TRBJ2-7 . TRBV27 many
TGTGCCAGCAGCCCGGACAGTCGCACTGAAGCTTTCTTT CASSPDSRTEAFF TRBJ1-1 . TRBV6-6 many
TGTGCCAGCAGTTTATTACCCCCGGACAGGTTTAGCAATCAGCCCCAGCATTTT CASSLLPPDRFSNQPQHF TRBJ1-5 TRBD1 TRBV28 many
TGTGCCAGCAGTGCAGTGAGGTACGAGCAGTACTTC CASSAVRYEQYF TRBJ2-7 . TRBV6-1 .
TGTGCCAGCAGCGACGGCTGGCCTAATGAAAAACTGTTTTTT CASSDGWPNEKLFF TRBJ1-4 . TRBV25-1 many
TGTGCCAGCAGTCTTGAGACTAGCGGGAGGGGTACGCAGTATTTT CASSLETSGRGTQYF TRBJ2-3 TRBD2 TRBV28 many
TGTGCCAGCAGGGCTAGTGGGGCTAGCAGCTCCTACAATGAGCAGTTCTTC CASRASGASSSYNEQFF TRBJ2-1 . TRBV7-9 .
TGTGCCAGCAGGCCGACAGACGGCAGTGGCTACACCTTC CASRPTDGSGYTF TRBJ1-2 . TRBV6-5 .
TGTGCCAGCAGTAAAGCGGGGCAGGGGCAGGGCTACACCTTC CASSKAGQGQGYTF TRBJ1-2 . TRBV7-9 .
TGTGCCAGCAGACCCCATAGCGGGGGCTCCTACAATGAGCAGTTCTTC CASRPHSGGSYNEQFF TRBJ2-1 TRBD2 TRBV7-2 many
TGCAGTGCTAGAGACCAGTTCGCGGAGTCCGGGGAGCTGTTTTTT CSARDQFAESGELFF TRBJ2-2 . TRBV20-1 many
TGCAGTGCTAGAGATCCATGGACAGGGCGCAATGAGCAGTTCTTC CSARDPWTGRNEQFF TRBJ2-1 TRBD1 TRBV20-1 many
TGTGCCAGCAGTTACGCGGAGAACACTGAAGCTTTCTTT CASSYAENTEAFF TRBJ1-1 . TRBV6-6 many
TGCAGTGCTAGAGGAGCGGAGGGAATCTACGAGCAGTACTTC CSARGAEGIYEQYF TRBJ2-7 . TRBV20-1 many
TGCGCCAGCAGCTTGGGACTGAACTCCAACTCTGGAAACACCATATATTTT CASSLGLNSNSGNTIYF TRBJ1-3 . TRBV5-1 few
TGCGCCAGCAGCTTGGGTCTGGGGGTGGAGCAGTTCTTC CASSLGLGVEQFF TRBJ2-1 . TRBV5-1 many